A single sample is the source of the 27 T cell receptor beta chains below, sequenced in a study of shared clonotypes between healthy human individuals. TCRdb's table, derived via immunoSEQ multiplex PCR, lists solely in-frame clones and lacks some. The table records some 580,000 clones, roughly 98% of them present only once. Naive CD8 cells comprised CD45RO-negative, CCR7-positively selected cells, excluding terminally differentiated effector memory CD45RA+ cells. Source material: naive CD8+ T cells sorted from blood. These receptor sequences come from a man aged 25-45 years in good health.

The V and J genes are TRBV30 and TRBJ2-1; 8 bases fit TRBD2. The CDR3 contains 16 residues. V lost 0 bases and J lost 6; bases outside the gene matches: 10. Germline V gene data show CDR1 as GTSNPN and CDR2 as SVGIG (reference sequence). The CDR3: CAWSVRREVFVNEQFF. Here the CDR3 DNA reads TGTGCCTGGAGTGTACGGCGGGAGGTTTTTGTCAATGAGCAGTTCTTC.

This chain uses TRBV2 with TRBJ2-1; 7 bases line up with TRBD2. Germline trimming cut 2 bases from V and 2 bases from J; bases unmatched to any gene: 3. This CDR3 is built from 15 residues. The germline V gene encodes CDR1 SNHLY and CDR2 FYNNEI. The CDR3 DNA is TGTGCCAGCAGTGAAATGGGGGGGGCCTACAATGAGCAGTTCTTC. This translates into CASSEMGGAYNEQFF.

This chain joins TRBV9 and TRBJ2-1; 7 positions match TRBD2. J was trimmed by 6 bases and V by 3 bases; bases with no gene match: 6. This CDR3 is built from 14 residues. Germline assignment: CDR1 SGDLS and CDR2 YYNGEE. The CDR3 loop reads CASSDSTSRNEQFF. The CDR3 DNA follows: TGTGCCAGCAGCGACTCGACTAGCCGCAATGAGCAGTTCTTC.

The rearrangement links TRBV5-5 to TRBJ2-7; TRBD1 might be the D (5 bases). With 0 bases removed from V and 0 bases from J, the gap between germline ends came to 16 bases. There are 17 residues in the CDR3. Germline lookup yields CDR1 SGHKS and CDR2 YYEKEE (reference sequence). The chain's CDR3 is CASSLEVGVLGSYEQYF. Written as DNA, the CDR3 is TGTGCCAGCAGCTTGGAGGTAGGGGTACTTGGCTCCTACGAGCAGTACTTC. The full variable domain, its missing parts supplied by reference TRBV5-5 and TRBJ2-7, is DAGVTQSPTHLIKTRGQQVTLRCSPISGHKSVSWYQQVLGQGPQFIFQYYEKEERGRGNFPDRFSARQFPNYSSELNVNALLLGDSALYLCASSLEVGVLGSYEQYFGPGTRLTVT.

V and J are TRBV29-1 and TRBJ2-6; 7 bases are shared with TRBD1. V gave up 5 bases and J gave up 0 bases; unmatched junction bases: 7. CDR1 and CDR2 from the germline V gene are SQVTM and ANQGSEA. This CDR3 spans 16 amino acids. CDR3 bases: TGCAGCGTTACCGGGACAGAGAGCTCTGGGGCCAACGTCCTGACTTTC. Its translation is CSVTGTESSGANVLTF.

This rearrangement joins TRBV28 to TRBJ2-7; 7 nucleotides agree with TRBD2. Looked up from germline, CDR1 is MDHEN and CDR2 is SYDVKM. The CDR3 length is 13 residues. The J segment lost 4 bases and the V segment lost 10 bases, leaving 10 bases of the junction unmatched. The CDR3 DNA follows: TGTGCCACCGATGGTCGGGGGGAATACGAGCAGTACTTC. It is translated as CATDGRGEYEQYF.

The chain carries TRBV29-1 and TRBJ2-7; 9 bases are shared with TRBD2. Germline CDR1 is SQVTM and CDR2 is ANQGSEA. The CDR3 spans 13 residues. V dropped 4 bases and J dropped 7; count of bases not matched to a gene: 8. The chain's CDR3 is CSVVGGRAREQYF. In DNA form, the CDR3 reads TGCAGCGTTGTTGGCGGGAGGGCGCGGGAGCAGTACTTC.

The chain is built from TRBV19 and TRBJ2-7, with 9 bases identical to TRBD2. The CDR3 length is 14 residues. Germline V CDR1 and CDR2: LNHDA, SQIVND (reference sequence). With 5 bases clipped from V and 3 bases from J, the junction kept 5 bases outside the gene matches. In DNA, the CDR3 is TGTGCCAGTAGTGCAAGACTAGCGGTCTACGAGCAGTACTTC. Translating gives CASSARLAVYEQYF. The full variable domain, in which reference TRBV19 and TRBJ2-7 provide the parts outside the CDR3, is DGGITQSPKYLFRKEGQNVTLSCEQNLNHDAMYWYRQDPGQGLRLIYYSQIVNDFQKGDIAEGYSVSREKKESFPLTVTSAQKNPTAFYLCASSARLAVYEQYFGPGTRLTVT.

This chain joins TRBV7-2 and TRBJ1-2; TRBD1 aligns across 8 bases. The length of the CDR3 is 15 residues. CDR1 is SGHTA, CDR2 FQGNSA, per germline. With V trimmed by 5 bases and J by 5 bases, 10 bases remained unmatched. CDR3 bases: TGTGCCAGCAGCCTAATGGGACAGGAGGGATATGGCTACACCTTC. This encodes CASSLMGQEGYGYTF.

The CDR3 region has the DNA TGTGCCAGCGCCTTTATAGGGACCTACGAGCAGTACTTC. This encodes CASAFIGTYEQYF. The chain uses TRBV7-9 and TRBJ2-7, with unresolved D. The germline CDR1 and CDR2 sequences are SEHNR and FQNEAQ (reference sequence). The CDR3 extends over 13 amino acids. V shed 8 bases and J shed 2 bases, with 13 bases lying between them.

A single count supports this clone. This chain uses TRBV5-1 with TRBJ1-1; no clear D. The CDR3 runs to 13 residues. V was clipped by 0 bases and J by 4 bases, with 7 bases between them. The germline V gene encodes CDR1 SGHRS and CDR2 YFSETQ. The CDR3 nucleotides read TGCGCCAGCAGCTTGGAGGTGGGCACTGAAGCTTTCTTT. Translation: CASSLEVGTEAFF. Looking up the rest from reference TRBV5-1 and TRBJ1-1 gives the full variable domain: KAGVTQTPRYLIKTRGQQVTLSCSPISGHRSVSWYQQTPGQGLQFLFEYFSETQRNKGNFPGRFSGRQFSNSRSEMNVSTLELGDSALYLCASSLEVGTEAFFGQGTRLTVV.

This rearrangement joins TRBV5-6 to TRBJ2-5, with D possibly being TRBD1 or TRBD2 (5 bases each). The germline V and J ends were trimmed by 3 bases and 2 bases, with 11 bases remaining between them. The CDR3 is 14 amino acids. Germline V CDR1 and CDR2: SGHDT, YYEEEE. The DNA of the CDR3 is TGTGCCAGCAGCTGGGACGGAAAACAAGAGACCCAGTACTTC. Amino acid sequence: CASSWDGKQETQYF.

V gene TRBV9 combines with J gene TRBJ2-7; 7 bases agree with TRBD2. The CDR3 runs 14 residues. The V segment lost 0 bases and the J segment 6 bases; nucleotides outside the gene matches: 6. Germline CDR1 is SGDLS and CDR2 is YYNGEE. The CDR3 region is CASSVGAGPGEQYF. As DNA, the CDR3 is TGTGCCAGCAGCGTAGGAGCGGGACCCGGCGAGCAGTACTTC.

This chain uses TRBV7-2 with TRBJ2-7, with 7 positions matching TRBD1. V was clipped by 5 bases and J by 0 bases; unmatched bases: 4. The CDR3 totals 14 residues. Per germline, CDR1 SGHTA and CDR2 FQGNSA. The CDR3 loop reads CASSERQGSYEQYF. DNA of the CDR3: TGTGCCAGCAGCGAAAGACAGGGCTCCTACGAGCAGTACTTC.

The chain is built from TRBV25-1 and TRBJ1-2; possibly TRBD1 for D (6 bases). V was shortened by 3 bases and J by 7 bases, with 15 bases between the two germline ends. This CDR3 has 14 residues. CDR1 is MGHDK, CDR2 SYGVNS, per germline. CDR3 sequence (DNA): TGTGCCAGCAGTGATACAGGGATAGTCTCTGGCTACACCTTC. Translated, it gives CASSDTGIVSGYTF.

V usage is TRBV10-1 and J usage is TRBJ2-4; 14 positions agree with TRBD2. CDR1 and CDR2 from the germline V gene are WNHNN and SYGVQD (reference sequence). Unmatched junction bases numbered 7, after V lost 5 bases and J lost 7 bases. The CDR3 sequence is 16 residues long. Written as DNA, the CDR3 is TGCGCCAGCAGTAGGGGACTAGCGGGAGTCGGGAACATTCAGTACTTC. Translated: CASSRGLAGVGNIQYF.

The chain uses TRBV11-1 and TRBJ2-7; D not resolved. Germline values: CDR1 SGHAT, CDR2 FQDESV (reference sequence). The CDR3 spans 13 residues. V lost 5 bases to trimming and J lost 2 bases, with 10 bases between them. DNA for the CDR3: TGTGCCAGCAGCATCCGGGCAGCCTACGAGCAGTACTTC. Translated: CASSIRAAYEQYF.

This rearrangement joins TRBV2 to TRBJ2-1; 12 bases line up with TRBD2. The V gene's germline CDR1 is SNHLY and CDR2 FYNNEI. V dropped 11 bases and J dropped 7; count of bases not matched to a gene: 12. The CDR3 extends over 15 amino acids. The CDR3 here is CAGSELAGGGNEQFF. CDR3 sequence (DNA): TGTGCCGGATCCGAGCTAGCGGGAGGGGGAAATGAGCAGTTCTTC.

For the CDR3, the DNA is TGTGCCAGCAGTTCGAGACTAGCGGAGCCCTACAATGAGCAGTTCTTC. The encoded protein is CASSSRLAEPYNEQFF. V gene TRBV27 combines with J gene TRBJ2-1, with 9 bases identical to TRBD2. The V gene end was trimmed by 4 bases and the J gene end by 2 bases; junction bases not matched to a gene: 6. In germline, CDR1 is MNHEY, CDR2 SMNVEV (reference sequence). This CDR3 is built from 16 residues.

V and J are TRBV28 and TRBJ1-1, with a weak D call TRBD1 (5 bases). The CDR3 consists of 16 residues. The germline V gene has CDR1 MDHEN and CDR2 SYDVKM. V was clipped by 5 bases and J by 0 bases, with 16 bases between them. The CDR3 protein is CASSALPGFVNTEAFF. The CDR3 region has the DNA TGTGCCAGCAGTGCACTGCCAGGGTTTGTGAACACTGAAGCTTTCTTT.

CDR3 amino acids: CASSLPIGGNTEAFF. CDR3 nucleotide sequence: TGTGCCAGCAGCTTACCCATCGGGGGGAACACTGAAGCTTTCTTT. The chain joins TRBV7-9 to TRBJ1-1; a possible D gene is TRBD1 (5 bases). This CDR3 region has 15 residues. The germline CDR1 and CDR2 sequences are SEHNR and FQNEAQ (reference sequence). Trimming removed 2 bases at V and 1 base at J, with 11 bases between. The full variable domain, in which reference TRBV7-9 and TRBJ1-1 provide the parts outside the CDR3, is DTGVSQNPRHKITKRGQNVTFRCDPISEHNRLYWYRQTLGQGPEFLTYFQNEAQLEKSRLLSDRFSAERPKGSFSTLEIQRTEQGDSAMYLCASSLPIGGNTEAFFGQGTRLTVV.

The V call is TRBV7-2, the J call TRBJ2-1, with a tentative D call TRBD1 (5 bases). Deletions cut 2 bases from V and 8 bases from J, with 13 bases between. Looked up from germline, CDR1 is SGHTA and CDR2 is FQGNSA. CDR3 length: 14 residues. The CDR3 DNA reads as TGTGCCAGCAGCTTAAACCAGGGAACCTATGAGCAGTTCTTC. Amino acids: CASSLNQGTYEQFF.

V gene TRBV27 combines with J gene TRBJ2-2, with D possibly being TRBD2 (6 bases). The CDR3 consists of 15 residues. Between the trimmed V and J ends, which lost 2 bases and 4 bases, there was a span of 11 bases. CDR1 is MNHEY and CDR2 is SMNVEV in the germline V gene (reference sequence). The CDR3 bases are TGTGCCAGCAGTTTAGCGGGGAGTAGCACCGGGGAGCTGTTTTTT. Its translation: CASSLAGSSTGELFF.

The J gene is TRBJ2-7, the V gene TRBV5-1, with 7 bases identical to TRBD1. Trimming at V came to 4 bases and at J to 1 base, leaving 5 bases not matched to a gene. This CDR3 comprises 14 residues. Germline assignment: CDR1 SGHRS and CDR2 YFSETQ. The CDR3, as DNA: TGCGCCAGCAGCGCCGGGACAGCTTCCTACGAGCAGTACTTC. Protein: CASSAGTASYEQYF.

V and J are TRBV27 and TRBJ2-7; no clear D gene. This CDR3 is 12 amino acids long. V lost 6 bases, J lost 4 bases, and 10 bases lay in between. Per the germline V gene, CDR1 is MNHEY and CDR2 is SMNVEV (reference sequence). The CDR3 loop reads CASRAEDYEQYF. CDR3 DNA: TGTGCCAGCAGAGCTGAGGATTACGAGCAGTACTTC.

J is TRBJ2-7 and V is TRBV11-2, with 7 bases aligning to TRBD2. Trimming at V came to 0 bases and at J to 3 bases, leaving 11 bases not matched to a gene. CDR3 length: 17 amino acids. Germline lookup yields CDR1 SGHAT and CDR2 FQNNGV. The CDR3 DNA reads TGTGCCAGCAGCTTAGAATTCGGCGGGAGTGAGGGCTACGAGCAGTACTTC. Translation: CASSLEFGGSEGYEQYF.

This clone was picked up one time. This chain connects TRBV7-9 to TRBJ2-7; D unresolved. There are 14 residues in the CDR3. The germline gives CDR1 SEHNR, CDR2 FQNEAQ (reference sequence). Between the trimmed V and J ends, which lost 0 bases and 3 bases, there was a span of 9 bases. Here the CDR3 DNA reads TGTGCCAGCAGCTTAGCCCCCCTGTACTACGAGCAGTACTTC. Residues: CASSLAPLYYEQYF. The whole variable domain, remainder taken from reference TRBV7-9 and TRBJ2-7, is DTGVSQNPRHKITKRGQNVTFRCDPISEHNRLYWYRQTLGQGPEFLTYFQNEAQLEKSRLLSDRFSAERPKGSFSTLEIQRTEQGDSAMYLCASSLAPLYYEQYFGPGTRLTVT.